This T cell receptor beta chain stems from a study of blood T cell repertoires in COVID-19. Study-level background: Researchers got acute and convalescent COVID-19 samples from the United States, Italy and Spain. PBMCs, B-cell-depleted T cells, or T cells provided the cDNA or gDNA that made up the material.

Germline V gene sequence: CDR1 MNHEY, CDR2 SVGAGI. V shed 2 bases and J shed 5 bases, with 9 bases lying between them. The CDR3 consists of 13 residues. This clone turned up a few times. Per the study methods: Amplifying reference gene primers gave estimates of nucleated cell counts. TCRdb keeps only in-frame clones here, not all; method: immunoSEQ multiplex PCR. The DNA gave D and trimming, while V, J and clone size come from that table. The table records some 40,000 clones, over 80% of them present only once. The V and J genes are TRBV6-5 and TRBJ1-1; D may be TRBD1 (5 bases). The TCR originated in a woman in her twenties or thirties in a cohort sampled during active COVID-19. The sequencing sample was made of peripheral blood. The CDR3 sequence: CASSYAGPTEAFF. The CDR3 DNA sequence: TGTGCCAGCAGTTACGCGGGACCGACTGAAGCTTTCTTT.